Below, 27 T cell receptor beta chains from the same sample are listed, as sequenced in a study of blood T cell repertoires in COVID-19. The repertoire was sequenced with immunoSEQ multiplex PCR; TCRdb's copy has only in-frame clones and lacks some. This sample has tens of thousands of clones; 80% to 90% occur once, and the top ten carry about 1.2%. Material: peripheral blood. These receptors were obtained from a woman aged 35 to 49 with acute or convalescent COVID-19.

The chain has TRBV11-2 and TRBJ2-1; TRBD2 aligns across 8 bases. V lost 4 bases to trimming and J lost 5 bases; unmatched junction nucleotides: 13. CDR3 length: 17 residues. The germline CDR1 and CDR2 sequences are SGHAT and FQNNGV. This chain's CDR3 is CASSSLAGRLLNNEQFF. CDR3 nucleotides: TGTGCCAGCAGCTCTCTAGCGGGCCGTCTGTTGAACAATGAGCAGTTCTTC.

The chain links TRBV28 to TRBJ1-2, with 7 bases matching TRBD1. CDR3 size: 12 residues. The V gene end was trimmed by 8 bases and the J gene end by 8 bases; junction bases not matched to a gene: 8. The germline V gene encodes CDR1 MDHEN and CDR2 SYDVKM. CDR3 sequence: CASVRQGRGYTF. The CDR3 DNA reads TGTGCCAGCGTGAGACAGGGCAGAGGCTACACCTTC.

The V gene is TRBV30, the J gene TRBJ1-6, with TRBD1 matching 7 bases. The germline V gene has CDR1 GTSNPN and CDR2 SVGIG (reference sequence). The length of the CDR3 is 15 residues. Unmatched junction bases numbered 6, after V lost 7 bases and J lost 0 bases. CDR3 protein: CASKTGASYNSPLHF. CDR3 DNA: TGTGCCTCGAAAACAGGGGCCTCCTATAATTCACCCCTCCACTTT. Based on the CDR3 plus reference TRBV30 and TRBJ1-6, the full variable domain is SQTIHQWPATLVQPVGSPLSLECTVEGTSNPNLYWYRQAAGRGLQLLFYSVGIGQISSEVPQNLSASRPQDRQFILSSKKLLLSDSGFYLCASKTGASYNSPLHFGNGTRLTVT.

This chain links TRBV5-4 with TRBJ1-4; TRBD1 might be the D (6 bases). From germline, CDR1 is SGHNT and CDR2 YYREEE (reference sequence). V shed 3 bases and J shed 7 bases, with 16 bases lying between them. The CDR3 has 15 residues. CDR3 nucleotides: TGTGCCAGCAGCTGGGGGGGCCGGGCGACTGAAAAACTGTTTTTT. This gives the protein CASSWGGRATEKLFF.

The chain combines TRBV27 with TRBJ2-7; 7 bases align to TRBD1. J was trimmed by 2 bases and V by 0 bases; bases with no gene match: 4. Germline V gene lookup returns CDR1 MNHEY and CDR2 SMNVEV (reference sequence). CDR3 length equals 15 residues. For the CDR3, the DNA is TGTGCCAGCAGTTTATCCGGGACAGTACCCTACGAGCAGTACTTC. Translating gives CASSLSGTVPYEQYF.

The chain employs TRBV7-3 and TRBJ2-3; 7 bases are a match to TRBD2. The V and J ends lost 5 bases and 4 bases, in that order; junction bases with no gene match: 12. The germline V gene has CDR1 SGHTA and CDR2 FQGTGA. This CDR3 is 16 amino acids long. CDR3 amino acids: CASSPRGGEGADTQYF. The CDR3 coding sequence is TGTGCCAGCAGCCCCCGGGGCGGGGAGGGCGCAGATACGCAGTATTTT.

This chain links TRBV3-1 (or the pseudogene TRBV3-2) with TRBJ2-1; D unclear. From germline, CDR1 is LGHDT and CDR2 YNNKEL (reference sequence). The CDR3 has 13 amino acids. V lost 4 bases, J lost 4 bases, and 8 bases lay in between. In nucleotides, the CDR3 is TGTGCCAGCAGCCCCCCAGCGTACAATGAGCAGTTCTTC. Translation: CASSPPAYNEQFF.

This chain joins TRBV6-5 and TRBJ2-5; 9 bases agree with TRBD2. Germline trimming cut 5 bases from V and 5 bases from J; bases unmatched to any gene: 9. Germline lookup yields CDR1 MNHEY and CDR2 SVGAGI. This CDR3 spans 15 amino acids. CDR3 sequence reads: CASSRHSGSQETQYF. The CDR3 nucleotides are TGTGCCAGCAGTCGTCATAGCGGGAGTCAGGAGACCCAGTACTTC.

The gene calls are TRBV2 and TRBJ2-1; 14 nucleotides align to TRBD2. V gave up 7 bases and J gave up 7 bases; unmatched junction bases: 3. Germline V gene data show CDR1 as SNHLY and CDR2 as FYNNEI. The CDR3 contains 14 residues. The CDR3 protein is CASTGLAGVNEQFF. The DNA for the CDR3 is TGTGCCAGCACGGGACTAGCGGGAGTAAATGAGCAGTTCTTC.

This sequence joins TRBV1 and TRBJ2-7; TRBD1 is the table's D call and was not checked against the DNA. TRBV1 is given as a pseudogene. CDR3 length: 16 amino acids. CDR3 protein: CTSSQGQWGPTYEQYF. The CDR3, as DNA: TGCACCAGCAGCCAGGGCCAGTGGGGGCCTACCTACGAGCAGTACTTC.

This clone has only a few counts. The chain is built from TRBV29-1 and TRBJ1-6; TRBD1 matches 7 bases. V lost 6 bases to trimming and J lost 9 bases; unmatched junction nucleotides: 8. There are 13 residues in the CDR3. Germline V lookup: CDR1 SQVTM, CDR2 ANQGSEA. The CDR3 DNA is TGCAGCGTAGGGACAGACTCTCTTTCACCCCTCCACTTT. Translated, it gives CSVGTDSLSPLHF.

The rearrangement links TRBV7-9 to TRBJ1-1, with D unclear. CDR3 length equals 13 residues. Looked up from germline, CDR1 is SEHNR and CDR2 is FQNEAQ (reference sequence). Deletions cut 6 bases from V and 6 bases from J, with 14 bases between. DNA of the CDR3: TGTGCCAGCAGTCTCGCGGGCTCCCCTGAAGCTTTCTTT. It yields the protein CASSLAGSPEAFF.

The chain combines TRBV19 with TRBJ1-1, with 9 nucleotides matching TRBD1. Germline loops: CDR1 LNHDA, CDR2 SQIVND (reference sequence). Germline trimming cut 6 bases from V and 6 bases from J; bases unmatched to any gene: 5. This CDR3 spans 13 amino acids. CDR3 in amino acids: CASRGQGNPEAFF. CDR3 DNA: TGTGCCAGTAGGGGACAGGGTAACCCTGAAGCTTTCTTT.

This sequence joins TRBV7-2 and TRBJ2-3; 11 nucleotides match TRBD2. The CDR3 runs 15 residues. The J segment lost 4 bases and the V segment lost 3 bases, leaving 3 bases of the junction unmatched. Germline CDR1 is SGHTA and CDR2 is FQGNSA. CDR3 in amino acids: CASSFSGGAPDTQYF. As DNA, the CDR3 is TGTGCCAGCAGCTTTAGCGGGGGGGCCCCAGATACGCAGTATTTT.

The chain has TRBV29-1 and TRBJ2-7, with 9 bases aligning to TRBD1. J was trimmed by 2 bases and V by 1 base; bases with no gene match: 12. The CDR3 is made up of 17 amino acids. Per the germline V gene, CDR1 is SQVTM and CDR2 is ANQGSEA. CDR3 sequence: CSVEVLRGTGNPYEQYF. In nucleotides, the CDR3 is TGCAGCGTTGAAGTTCTCCGGGGGACAGGGAACCCCTACGAGCAGTACTTC.

The chain has TRBV4-3 and TRBJ2-1, with TRBD2 matching 9 bases. Trimming took 0 bases from V and 0 from J; bases not matched to a gene: 3. The CDR3 loop spans 17 amino acids. Germline CDR1 and CDR2: LGHNA and YSLEER. CDR3 DNA: TGCGCCAGCAGCCAAGATGGACTAGCGACCTCCTACAATGAGCAGTTCTTC. It translates to CASSQDGLATSYNEQFF.

This clone was seen a handful of times. V and J are TRBV2 and TRBJ1-1; TRBD1 is a possible D gene (6 bases). Germline V gene lookup returns CDR1 SNHLY and CDR2 FYNNEI. The CDR3 consists of 15 residues. Deletions cut 5 bases from V and 0 bases from J, with 13 bases between. This CDR3 reads CASSPWTALNTEAFF. Written as DNA, the CDR3 is TGTGCCAGCAGTCCTTGGACAGCCTTGAACACTGAAGCTTTCTTT.

This clone was seen only once. The gene calls are TRBV18 and TRBJ1-1, with D possibly matching TRBD1 (5 bases). Between the trimmed V and J ends, which lost 3 bases and 6 bases, there was a span of 11 bases. The CDR3 is 13 amino acids. Germline V gives CDR1 KGHSH, CDR2 LQKENI. The CDR3 reads CASSPTPTAEAFF. In DNA form, the CDR3 reads TGTGCCAGCTCACCCACACCGACAGCTGAAGCTTTCTTT.

The chain is built from TRBV6-5 and TRBJ2-7, with 8 positions matching TRBD2. The CDR3 consists of 14 residues. Germline-derived CDR1 and CDR2 are MNHEY and SVGAGI. With 3 bases clipped from V and 7 bases from J, the junction kept 8 bases outside the gene matches. CDR3 DNA: TGTGCCAGCAGTTATGGAGCGGGAGCGGGGGAGCAGTACTTC. As protein: CASSYGAGAGEQYF.

The chain carries TRBV3-1 (or the pseudogene TRBV3-2) and TRBJ2-5; D ambiguous. This CDR3 has 13 amino acids. CDR1 and CDR2 from the germline V gene are LGHDT and YNNKEL (reference sequence). Trimming took 4 bases from V and 5 from J, leaving 11 bases between them. The CDR3 DNA follows: TGTGCCAGCAGCCGACCTAGTGGCGAGACCCAGTACTTC. Protein product: CASSRPSGETQYF.

The CDR3 is CASTGNTEAFF. The CDR3 nucleotides read TGTGCCAGCACAGGGAACACTGAAGCTTTCTTT. This sequence joins TRBV27 and TRBJ1-1, with D unresolved. Germline values: CDR1 MNHEY, CDR2 SMNVEV (reference sequence). The V and J ends lost 7 bases and 1 base respectively, with 4 bases between them. This CDR3 has 11 amino acids.

The rearrangement joins TRBV20-1 to TRBJ2-7; TRBD1 is a possible D gene (5 bases). CDR1 is DFQATT, CDR2 SNEGSKA, per germline (reference sequence). The length of the CDR3 is 11 residues. Between the trimmed V and J ends, which lost 5 bases and 3 bases, there was a span of 8 bases. In DNA form, the CDR3 reads TGCAGTGCTCAGGGTAACTACGAGCAGTACTTC. Encoded protein: CSAQGNYEQYF.

V usage is TRBV30 and J usage is TRBJ2-1, with 7 bases lining up with TRBD1. Germline loops: CDR1 GTSNPN, CDR2 SVGIG (reference sequence). The CDR3 is made up of 14 amino acids. With 7 bases clipped from V and 0 bases from J, the junction kept 6 bases outside the gene matches. CDR3: CALLRQGSYNEQFF. Written as DNA, the CDR3 is TGTGCCTTATTAAGACAGGGCTCCTACAATGAGCAGTTCTTC. The full variable domain, in which reference TRBV30 and TRBJ2-1 provide the parts outside the CDR3, is SQTIHQWPATLVQPVGSPLSLECTVEGTSNPNLYWYRQAAGRGLQLLFYSVGIGQISSEVPQNLSASRPQDRQFILSSKKLLLSDSGFYLCALLRQGSYNEQFFGPGTRLTVL.

J is TRBJ1-2 and V is TRBV19, with 7 nucleotides matching TRBD1. This CDR3 spans 14 amino acids. Trimming cost V 5 bases and J 7 bases; bases outside gene matches: 10. The germline gives CDR1 LNHDA, CDR2 SQIVND (reference sequence). DNA for the CDR3: TGTGCCAGTAGTGCCCGGGACAGCCCTTCTGGCTACACCTTC. It yields the protein CASSARDSPSGYTF.

The V gene is TRBV6-2 or TRBV6-3, the J gene TRBJ2-1; tentative D call: TRBD2 (6 bases). Germline CDR1 is MNHEY and CDR2 is SVGEGT. Trimming pared 2 bases from V and 6 bases from J, leaving 20 bases between. This CDR3 region has 17 residues. The CDR3 protein is CASSYPPGALIFNEQFF. The CDR3 DNA follows: TGTGCCAGCAGTTACCCTCCGGGAGCTCTCATTTTCAATGAGCAGTTCTTC.

This chain joins TRBV29-1 and TRBJ1-3; D might be TRBD1 (6 bases). V lost 4 bases and J lost 0, with 13 bases in between. The CDR3 covers 15 residues. Germline V gene data show CDR1 as SQVTM and CDR2 as ANQGSEA. CDR3 in DNA: TGCAGCGTTGGAGTAGGACAGAGCTCTGGAAACACCATATATTTT. This translates into CSVGVGQSSGNTIYF.

The rearrangement links TRBV6-5 to TRBJ1-2; D remains ambiguous. This CDR3 region has 14 residues. In germline, CDR1 is MNHEY, CDR2 SVGAGI. V was trimmed by 7 bases and J by 1 base, leaving 13 bases between them. The CDR3 DNA sequence: TGTGCCAGCAAAGAAACAGTGCTTAACTATGGCTACACCTTC. This codes for CASKETVLNYGYTF.